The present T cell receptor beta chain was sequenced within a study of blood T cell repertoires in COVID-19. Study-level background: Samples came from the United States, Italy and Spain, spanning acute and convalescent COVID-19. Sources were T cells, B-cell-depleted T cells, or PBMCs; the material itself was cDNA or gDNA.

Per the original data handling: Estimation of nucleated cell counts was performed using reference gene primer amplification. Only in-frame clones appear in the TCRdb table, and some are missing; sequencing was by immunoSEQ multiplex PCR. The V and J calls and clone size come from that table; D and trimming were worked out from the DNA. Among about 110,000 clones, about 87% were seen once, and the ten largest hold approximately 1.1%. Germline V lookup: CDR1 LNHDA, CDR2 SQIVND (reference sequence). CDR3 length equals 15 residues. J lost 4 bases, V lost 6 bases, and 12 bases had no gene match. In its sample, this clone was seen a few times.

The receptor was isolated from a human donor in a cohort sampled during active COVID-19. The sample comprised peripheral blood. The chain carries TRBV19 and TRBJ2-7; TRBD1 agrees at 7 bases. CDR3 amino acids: CASRSPGQNSYEQYF. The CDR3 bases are TGTGCCAGTAGGTCCCCGGGACAGAATTCTTACGAGCAGTACTTC.